This passage covers 18 T cell receptor beta chains from one sample sequenced in a study of T cell responses to AZD1222 COVID-19 vaccine. Sequencing was performed with immunoSEQ multiplex PCR; in TCRdb, only in-frame clones are kept and a portion is missing. The sample shows 150,000 to 170,000 clones, approximately 90% of them seen only once. Sequenced material: peripheral blood, taken on day 0 of AZD1222 vaccination. All receptors come from an adult in good health.

This clone was counted at least ten times. The chain has TRBV4-3 and TRBJ2-2; D unresolved. The CDR3 runs to 16 residues. Germline CDR1 reads LGHNA; CDR2 reads YSLEER. V was cut by 0 bases and J by 4 bases, with 12 bases left in between. The CDR3 sequence: CASSQERAPVTGELFF. For the CDR3, the DNA is TGCGCCAGCAGCCAAGAACGAGCGCCAGTCACCGGGGAGCTGTTTTTT.

The chain couples TRBV27 to TRBJ1-1; D not resolved. Trimming stripped 4 bases from V and 0 bases from J, with 9 bases between. The CDR3 covers 14 residues. Germline CDR1 reads MNHEY; CDR2 reads SMNVEV (reference sequence). This CDR3 reads CASSSGYMNTEAFF. The CDR3 DNA follows: TGTGCCAGCAGTTCCGGCTACATGAACACTGAAGCTTTCTTT.

The rearrangement links TRBV14 to TRBJ2-2; D may be TRBD1 (5 bases). With 6 bases removed from V and 6 bases from J, the gap between germline ends came to 11 bases. The CDR3 spans 13 residues. Germline CDR1 is SGHDN and CDR2 is FVKESK. The CDR3 region is CASSPGLPGELFF. The CDR3 coding sequence is TGTGCCAGCAGTCCAGGGCTACCCGGGGAGCTGTTTTTT.

The V call is TRBV5-1, the J call TRBJ2-5; 8 bases are shared with TRBD1. The CDR3 contains 17 residues. J gave up 5 bases and V 0 bases, and 12 bases lay outside the gene matches. CDR1 is SGHRS, CDR2 YFSETQ, per germline. The CDR3 nucleotides are TGCGCCAGCAGCTTGGTACAGGGGGTTTCGAAACTGGAGACCCAGTACTTC. It is translated as CASSLVQGVSKLETQYF. Based on the CDR3 plus reference TRBV5-1 and TRBJ2-5, the full variable domain is KAGVTQTPRYLIKTRGQQVTLSCSPISGHRSVSWYQQTPGQGLQFLFEYFSETQRNKGNFPGRFSGRQFSNSRSEMNVSTLELGDSALYLCASSLVQGVSKLETQYFGPGTRLLVL.

This sequence joins TRBV14 and TRBJ2-5, with D possibly being TRBD2 (6 bases). CDR3 length: 16 residues. The germline CDR1 and CDR2 sequences are SGHDN and FVKESK. Trimming removed 1 base at V and 3 bases at J, with 15 bases between. The CDR3 DNA is TGTGCCAGCAGCCAAGGGCAGGGACGGGGGAAAGAGACCCAGTACTTC. This translates into CASSQGQGRGKETQYF.

This clone was detected a few times. This chain joins TRBV6-5 and TRBJ2-7, with a possible D match to TRBD2 (5 bases). Germline V lookup: CDR1 MNHEY, CDR2 SVGAGI. V was clipped by 6 bases and J by 4 bases, with 10 bases between them. The CDR3 runs 12 residues. CDR3 nucleotide sequence: TGTGCCAGCAGACCCACGGGGTACGAGCAGTACTTC. Its translation: CASRPTGYEQYF.

The chain has TRBV6-5 and TRBJ2-7, with 8 nucleotides matching TRBD2. The CDR3 runs 12 residues. J was trimmed by 0 bases and V by 10 bases; bases with no gene match: 2. Per germline, CDR1 MNHEY and CDR2 SVGAGI. In nucleotides, the CDR3 is TGTGCCATCCGGGAGGGCTCCTACGAGCAGTACTTC. Translating gives CAIREGSYEQYF.

The chain employs TRBV7-2 and TRBJ2-7, with 8 bases fitting TRBD1. This CDR3 region has 15 residues. From germline, CDR1 is SGHTA and CDR2 FQGNSA. V was pared by 1 base and J by 2 bases, with 4 bases of the junction left unmatched. The CDR3 nucleotides are TGTGCCAGCAGCTTAGGGCCAGGGGGCCCCTACGAGCAGTACTTC. Translating it yields CASSLGPGGPYEQYF.

The chain is built from TRBV13 and TRBJ2-1; TRBD1 matches 7 bases. Germline V gene sequence: CDR1 PRHDT, CDR2 FYEKMQ (reference sequence). Trimming took 2 bases from V and 1 from J; bases not matched to a gene: 5. CDR3 length equals 16 residues. The CDR3 DNA sequence: TGTGCCAGCAGCTTATCCGGCAGGGGGTCCTACAATGAGCAGTTCTTC. Translation: CASSLSGRGSYNEQFF. The full variable domain, completed using reference TRBV13 and TRBJ2-1, is AAGVIQSPRHLIKEKRETATLKCYPIPRHDTVYWYQQGPGQDPQFLISFYEKMQSDKGSIPDRFSAQQFSDYHSELNMSSLELGDSALYFCASSLSGRGSYNEQFFGPGTRLTVL.

This clone was seen just once. DNA of the CDR3: TGTGCCAGCAGCATTAGCGCCCGGAGCACAGATACGCAGTATTTT. Protein: CASSISARSTDTQYF. The gene calls are TRBV7-2 and TRBJ2-3; the D gene is possibly TRBD2 (5 bases). The CDR3 runs 15 residues. The germline gives CDR1 SGHTA, CDR2 FQGNSA. V was clipped by 5 bases and J by 0 bases, with 12 bases between them.

The chain employs TRBV7-8 and TRBJ1-5, with 7 bases fitting TRBD1. Germline V gene data show CDR1 as SGHVS and CDR2 as FQNEAQ. The J segment lost 4 bases and the V segment lost 5 bases, leaving 2 bases of the junction unmatched. The CDR3 has 13 amino acids. The CDR3 region is CASSQDRNQPQHF. The CDR3 region has the DNA TGTGCCAGCAGCCAGGACAGGAATCAGCCCCAGCATTTT.

The chain links TRBV21-1 to TRBJ1-1; the table assigns TRBD1, which was not confirmed against the DNA. TRBV21-1 counts as a pseudogene. This CDR3 has 16 residues. CDR3 residues: CASSTSPGGGDTEAFF. CDR3 DNA: TGTGCCAGCAGCACATCCCCAGGGGGCGGAGACACTGAAGCTTTCTTT.

The V and J genes are TRBV4-1 and TRBJ1-2; the D is unclear. Germline values: CDR1 MGHRA, CDR2 YSYEKL. The CDR3 has 14 amino acids. The V end lost 0 bases, the J end lost 4 bases, and 9 bases lay between the germline ends. CDR3 in amino acids: CASSQDRQIYGYTF. In DNA, the CDR3 is TGCGCCAGCAGCCAAGATAGGCAAATCTATGGCTACACCTTC.

CDR3 coding DNA: TGTGCCAGCAGCGACGAGGGGCACACAGATACGCAGTATTTT. It yields the protein CASSDEGHTDTQYF. The chain joins TRBV7-9 to TRBJ2-3; the D gene could be TRBD1 or TRBD2 (5 bases each). The CDR3 has 14 residues. Germline V gives CDR1 SEHNR, CDR2 FQNEAQ (reference sequence). V was clipped by 5 bases and J by 2 bases, with 11 bases between them.

V gene TRBV9 combines with J gene TRBJ1-1, with TRBD1 matching 9 bases. Per germline, CDR1 SGDLS and CDR2 YYNGEE. V lost 9 bases and J lost 0; bases outside the gene matches: 3. This CDR3 spans 13 amino acids. The CDR3 nucleotides are TGTGCCAACAGGGGGCACGTGAACACTGAAGCTTTCTTT. Its translation is CANRGHVNTEAFF.

V usage is TRBV2 and J usage is TRBJ1-5; D call uncertain. Germline V gene sequence: CDR1 SNHLY, CDR2 FYNNEI. Trimming took 5 bases from V and 5 from J, leaving 10 bases between them. The CDR3 is made up of 13 amino acids. The CDR3 nucleotides are TGTGCCAGCAGTTTATCTGGGTATCAGCCCCAGCATTTT. This gives the protein CASSLSGYQPQHF.

The gene calls are TRBV5-1 and TRBJ1-2; a possible D gene is TRBD1 (5 bases). The CDR3 length is 14 residues. The ends were cut back, 0 bases at V and 7 bases at J, with 13 bases in the middle. Per germline, CDR1 SGHRS and CDR2 YFSETQ. The CDR3 DNA sequence: TGCGCCAGCAGCTTGGGGCAGGGTAGCAGTGGCTACACCTTC. This encodes CASSLGQGSSGYTF.

The chain has TRBV2 and TRBJ1-4, with no clear D. There are 12 residues in the CDR3. CDR1 is SNHLY and CDR2 is FYNNEI in the germline V gene. V gave up 8 bases and J gave up 5 bases, with 9 bases separating them. This CDR3 is CASVAGNEKLFF. The CDR3 DNA reads TGTGCCAGCGTTGCGGGGAATGAAAAACTGTTTTTT.